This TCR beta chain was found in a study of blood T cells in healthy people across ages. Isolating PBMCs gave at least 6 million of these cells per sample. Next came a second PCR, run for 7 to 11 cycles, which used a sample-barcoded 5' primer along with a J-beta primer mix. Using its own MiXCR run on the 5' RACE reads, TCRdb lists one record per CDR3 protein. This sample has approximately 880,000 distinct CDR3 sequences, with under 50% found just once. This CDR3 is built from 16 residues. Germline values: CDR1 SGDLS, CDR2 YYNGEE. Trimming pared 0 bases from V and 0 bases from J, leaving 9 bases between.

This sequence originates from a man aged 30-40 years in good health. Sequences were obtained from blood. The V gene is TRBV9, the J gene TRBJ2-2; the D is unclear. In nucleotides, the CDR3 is TGTGCCAGCAGCGTAGCGGGTGGCGCGAACACCGGGGAGCTGTTTTTT. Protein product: CASSVAGGANTGELFF.